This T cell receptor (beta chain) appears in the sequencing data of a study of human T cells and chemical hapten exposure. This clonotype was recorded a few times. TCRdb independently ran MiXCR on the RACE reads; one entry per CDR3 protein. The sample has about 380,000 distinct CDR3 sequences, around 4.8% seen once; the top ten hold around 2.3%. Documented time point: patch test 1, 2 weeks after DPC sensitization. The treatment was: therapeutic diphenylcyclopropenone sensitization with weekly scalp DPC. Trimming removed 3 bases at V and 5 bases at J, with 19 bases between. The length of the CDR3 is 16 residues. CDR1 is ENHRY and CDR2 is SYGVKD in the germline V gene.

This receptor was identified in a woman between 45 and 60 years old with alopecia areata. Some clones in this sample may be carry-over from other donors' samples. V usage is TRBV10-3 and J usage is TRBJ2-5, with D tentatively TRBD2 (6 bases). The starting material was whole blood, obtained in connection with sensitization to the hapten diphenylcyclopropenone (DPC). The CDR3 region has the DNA TGTGCCATCAGTGAATTCGAAAAGAGCGGAGGGGAGACCCAGTACTTC. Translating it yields CAISEFEKSGGETQYF.